Sequencing of this TCR beta chain was carried out in a study of blood T cells in healthy people across ages. A second PCR, run for 7 to 11 cycles, used a sample-barcoded 5' primer plus a J-beta primer mix. Each cDNA molecule, via a template-switch adaptor with 12 random nucleotides, was tagged. Individual samples furnished no less than 2.5 million CDR3-containing paired-end reads apiece. TCRdb re-called the 5' RACE reads through MiXCR, storing one row per CDR3 protein. The repertoire holds roughly 650,000 distinct CDR3 sequences, with about 30% as singletons. A minimum of 5 micrograms of total RNA was extracted per sample. Study conclusions and caveats: Strongly correlated with naive T cell percentage was TCR beta diversity.

At least ten counts were recorded for this clonotype. Antigen: not known. The CDR3 consists of 12 residues. V was clipped by 2 bases and J by 4 bases, with 9 bases between them. Germline V CDR1 and CDR2: DFQATT, SNEGSKA (reference sequence). The J gene is TRBJ2-7, the V gene TRBV20-1; possibly TRBD1 for D (5 bases). This TCR was recovered from a woman of 80 years or more in good health. Sequenced input: blood. This chain's CDR3 is CSARKDTYEQYF. The CDR3 DNA follows: TGCAGTGCTAGAAAGGACACGTACGAGCAGTACTTC.